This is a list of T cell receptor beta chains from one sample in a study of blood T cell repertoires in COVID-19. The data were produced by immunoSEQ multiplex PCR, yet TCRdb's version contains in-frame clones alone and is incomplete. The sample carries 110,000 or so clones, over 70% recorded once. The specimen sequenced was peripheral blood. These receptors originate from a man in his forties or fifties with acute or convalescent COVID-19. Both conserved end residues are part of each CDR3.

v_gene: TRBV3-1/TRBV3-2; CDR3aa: CASSQDAGNTEAFF
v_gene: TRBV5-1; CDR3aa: CASSSSTGSLGNTIYF
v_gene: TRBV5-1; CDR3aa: CASSSSGRDTGELFF
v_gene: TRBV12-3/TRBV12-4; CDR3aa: CASSWGGGELFF
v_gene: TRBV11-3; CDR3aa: CASSLDGQVYNEQFF
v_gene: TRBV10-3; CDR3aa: CAISESRRGTTDTQYF
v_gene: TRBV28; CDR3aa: CASSSTYLYSNQPQHF
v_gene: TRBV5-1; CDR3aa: CASSLSGTGGYTEAFF
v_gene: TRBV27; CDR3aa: CASSLSGTLNEQYF
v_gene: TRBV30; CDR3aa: CAWRFRRTNYGYTF
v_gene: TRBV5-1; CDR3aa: CASKGGTEAFF
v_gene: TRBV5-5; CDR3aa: CASSFGARSEKLFF
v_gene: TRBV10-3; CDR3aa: CAITEGRNTEAFF
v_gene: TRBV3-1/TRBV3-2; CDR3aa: CASSRQTAKNIQYF
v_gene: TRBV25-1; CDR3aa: CASSGTGLWYGYTF
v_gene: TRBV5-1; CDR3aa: CASTWGENTEAFF
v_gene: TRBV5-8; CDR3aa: CASSLYGTVQETQYF
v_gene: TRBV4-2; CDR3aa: CASSRSTSGGVAGELFF
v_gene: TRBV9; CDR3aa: CASSAQAGGGTDTQYF